These 30 T cell receptor beta chains originate from one sample sequenced in a study of T-cell memory formation after mild COVID-19. Via MiXCR, TCRdb re-called the 5' RACE reads, giving one row per CDR3 protein. The sample has about half a million distinct CDR3 sequences; approximately 18% are singletons. Sequencing was done on a sample of PBMCs or a T cell subset sorted from them (not recorded which). These receptors originate from an adult woman who had mild COVID-19 (a few samples of this study predate the infection). Cell type and time point are not known.

This clonotype was observed a few times. V usage is TRBV4-1 and J usage is TRBJ1-2; unclear D gene. Germline CDR1 reads MGHRA; CDR2 reads YSYEKL. The CDR3 extends over 13 amino acids. Trimming stripped 2 bases from V and 1 base from J, with 5 bases between. The CDR3, as DNA: TGCGCCAGCAGCCAACCAAATAACTATGGCTACACCTTC. It is translated as CASSQPNNYGYTF.

This clonotype was picked up a small number of times. The chain joins TRBV7-9 to TRBJ2-5; 8 bases agree with TRBD1. Unmatched junction bases numbered 5, after V lost 1 base and J lost 4 bases. Germline loops: CDR1 SEHNR, CDR2 FQNEAQ (reference sequence). The CDR3 has 15 residues. The CDR3: CASSLVGQGSETQYF. CDR3 sequence (DNA): TGTGCCAGCAGCTTAGTCGGACAGGGTTCAGAGACCCAGTACTTC.

The chain has TRBV5-4 and TRBJ1-2; 7 bases are a match to TRBD1. Germline V CDR1 and CDR2: SGHNT, YYREEE (reference sequence). V shed 5 bases, J shed 3 bases, and the junction held 4 bases outside the gene matches. The length of the CDR3 is 13 residues. This CDR3 is CASRQGQDYGYTF. DNA for the CDR3: TGTGCCAGCAGGCAAGGACAGGACTATGGCTACACCTTC.

In its sample, this clonotype was seen many times. J is TRBJ2-7 and V is TRBV12-3 or TRBV12-4, with 8 bases that match TRBD2. Unmatched junction bases numbered 5, after V lost 5 bases and J lost 2 bases. This CDR3 is built from 14 residues. This CDR3 is CASSISGDPYEQYF. CDR3 coding DNA: TGTGCCAGCAGTATTAGCGGGGACCCCTACGAGCAGTACTTC.

The chain couples TRBV14 to TRBJ2-7; D is possibly TRBD1 or TRBD2 (6 bases each). Germline CDR1 is SGHDN and CDR2 is FVKESK. V dropped 0 bases and J dropped 12 bases, with 18 bases sitting between them. The CDR3 is 14 residues long. The CDR3 sequence: CASSQDSNPGARYF. The CDR3 region has the DNA TGTGCCAGCAGCCAAGATTCTAACCCGGGGGCAAGGTACTTC.

J is TRBJ1-2 and V is TRBV20-1, with D possibly TRBD1 on 6 matching bases. Between the trimmed V and J ends, which lost 6 bases and 6 bases, there was a span of 14 bases. This CDR3 spans 12 amino acids. CDR1 DFQATT and CDR2 SNEGSKA come from the germline V gene (reference sequence). CDR3 sequence: CSAAPRGDGYTF. For the CDR3, the DNA is TGCAGTGCCGCTCCTAGGGGGGATGGCTACACCTTC.

The genes are TRBV2 and TRBJ2-1; 7 bases match TRBD2. Trimming removed 0 bases from V and 6 bases from J; junction bases left unmatched: 2. CDR3 size: 14 residues. CDR1 and CDR2 (germline): SNHLY, FYNNEI. This chain's CDR3 is CASSEARLANEQFF. The CDR3 region has the DNA TGTGCCAGCAGTGAAGCGAGACTAGCCAATGAGCAGTTCTTC.

This rearrangement joins TRBV12-3 or TRBV12-4 to TRBJ1-5, with unresolved D. V dropped 8 bases and J dropped 6 bases, with 17 bases sitting between them. CDR3 size: 14 residues. The CDR3 region is CASDLKGSAQPQHF. CDR3 DNA: TGTGCCAGCGATTTAAAAGGAAGTGCTCAGCCCCAGCATTTT.

This clonotype was seen more than once but under ten times. CDR3 protein: CATSRDSGVMGNEQFF. As DNA, the CDR3 is TGTGCCACCAGCAGAGATTCGGGGGTAATGGGGAATGAGCAGTTCTTC. The rearrangement links TRBV15 to TRBJ2-1; perhaps TRBD2 as D (6 bases). The CDR3 runs 16 residues. Between the trimmed V and J ends, which lost 0 bases and 7 bases, there was a span of 16 bases. Germline V gene sequence: CDR1 LNHNV, CDR2 YYDKDF (reference sequence).

The chain links TRBV7-9 to TRBJ2-7; no firm D call. V was clipped by 3 bases and J by 2 bases, with 8 bases between them. The germline CDR1 and CDR2 sequences are SEHNR and FQNEAQ (reference sequence). This CDR3 comprises 13 residues. Here the CDR3 reads CASSFGDPYEQYF. The CDR3 coding sequence is TGTGCCAGCAGCTTTGGAGACCCCTACGAGCAGTACTTC.

A few counts support this clonotype. The rearrangement uses TRBV4-3 and TRBJ2-7, with 7 nucleotides matching TRBD1. Per germline, CDR1 LGHNA and CDR2 YSLEER. This CDR3 is 14 amino acids long. V gave up 0 bases and J gave up 6 bases; unmatched junction bases: 5. CDR3 protein: CASSQDKQGVEQYF. CDR3 DNA: TGCGCCAGCAGCCAAGATAAGCAGGGGGTCGAGCAGTACTTC.

This clonotype has just a few counts. J is TRBJ2-4 and V is TRBV20-1; a weak D match, TRBD2 (5 bases). The length of the CDR3 is 16 residues. In germline, CDR1 is DFQATT, CDR2 SNEGSKA (reference sequence). Trimming removed 0 bases from V and 0 bases from J, with 12 bases in between. CDR3 DNA: TGCAGTGCTAGAGATACCGACGGACTAGCCAAAAACATTCAGTACTTC. This gives the protein CSARDTDGLAKNIQYF.

This clonotype occurred a few times. The chain links TRBV7-2 to TRBJ2-1, with 9 positions matching TRBD2. The V and J ends lost 7 bases and 7 bases, in that order; junction bases with no gene match: 11. Germline CDR1 is SGHTA and CDR2 is FQGNSA. The CDR3 runs 15 residues. The chain's CDR3 is CASTKEGTSSNEQFF. The CDR3 DNA reads as TGTGCCAGCACCAAGGAGGGGACTAGCTCGAATGAGCAGTTCTTC.

The genes are TRBV19 and TRBJ2-5; tentatively, D is TRBD1 (6 bases). Looked up from germline, CDR1 is LNHDA and CDR2 is SQIVND (reference sequence). This CDR3 region has 13 residues. V was shortened by 4 bases and J by 7 bases, with 13 bases between the two germline ends. The CDR3 nucleotides are TGTGCCAGTAGTACGGACAGATGGGGGACCCAGTACTTC. Amino acids: CASSTDRWGTQYF. The variable domain in full, completed from reference TRBV19 and TRBJ2-5, reads DGGITQSPKYLFRKEGQNVTLSCEQNLNHDAMYWYRQDPGQGLRLIYYSQIVNDFQKGDIAEGYSVSREKKESFPLTVTSAQKNPTAFYLCASSTDRWGTQYFGPGTRLLVL.

This clonotype appeared a few times. The chain has TRBV12-3 or TRBV12-4 and TRBJ1-4, with TRBD1 as a possible D gene (6 bases). There are 14 residues in the CDR3. Trimming left V 5 bases short and J 8 bases short, with 15 bases between. CDR3 loop: CASSITWRGEKLFF. CDR3 coding DNA: TGTGCCAGCAGTATTACCTGGAGGGGGGAAAAACTGTTTTTT.

CDR3 bases: TGTGCCAGCAGTTACTCTTTGGGCGCTGGGGTCAATGAGCAGTTCTTC. It yields the protein CASSYSLGAGVNEQFF. V usage is TRBV6-5 and J usage is TRBJ2-1; D gene unclear. Trimming stripped 0 bases from V and 6 bases from J, with 15 bases between. From germline, CDR1 is MNHEY and CDR2 SVGAGI. This CDR3 contains 16 residues.

This clonotype was detected only a few times. The rearrangement links TRBV13 to TRBJ2-7; no clear D. Trimming cost V 5 bases and J 7 bases, with 9 bases left between them. The CDR3 contains 11 residues. The germline V gene has CDR1 PRHDT and CDR2 FYEKMQ (reference sequence). In DNA, the CDR3 is TGTGCCAGCAGCCTTCATGGGGAGCAGTACTTC. As protein: CASSLHGEQYF.

V gene TRBV20-1 combines with J gene TRBJ2-7; TRBD1 matches 9 bases. Germline values: CDR1 DFQATT, CDR2 SNEGSKA (reference sequence). V shed 6 bases and J 2 bases; nucleotides not matched to a gene: 17. This CDR3 comprises 17 residues. CDR3 amino acids: CSAPSGQGFELPYEQYF. The CDR3 bases are TGCAGTGCCCCGTCGGGACAGGGTTTTGAGCTGCCCTACGAGCAGTACTTC.

The rearrangement uses TRBV28 and TRBJ2-4; 9 positions agree with TRBD2. CDR3 length: 16 amino acids. Germline V lookup: CDR1 MDHEN, CDR2 SYDVKM. Losses at the gene ends were 2 bases for V and 9 bases for J; bases not matched to a gene: 11. CDR3 DNA: TGTGCCAGCAGTTTAGTTGCGGGAGGGCAAAGTGGCATTCAGTACTTC. Protein: CASSLVAGGQSGIQYF.

This clonotype was observed at least ten times. The chain combines TRBV7-2 with TRBJ1-5; 7 nucleotides agree with TRBD1. The CDR3 has 16 residues. Per the germline V gene, CDR1 is SGHTA and CDR2 is FQGNSA. The J segment lost 3 bases and the V segment lost 3 bases, leaving 8 bases of the junction unmatched. As DNA, the CDR3 is TGTGCCAGCAGCTTCCAGACAGGGACACTCAATCAGCCCCAGCATTTT. Translating gives CASSFQTGTLNQPQHF.

The chain has TRBV7-3 and TRBJ2-5, with 9 positions matching TRBD1. Trimming removed 5 bases from V and 1 base from J; junction bases left unmatched: 5. Per germline, CDR1 SGHTA and CDR2 FQGTGA. The CDR3 length is 15 residues. CDR3 sequence (DNA): TGTGCCAGCAGCCCGGACAGGGGCGGCCAAGAGACCCAGTACTTC. Amino acids: CASSPDRGGQETQYF.

This chain uses TRBV6-6 with TRBJ2-7, with D uncertain. Trimming took off 5 bases at V and 9 bases at J, with 11 bases between the two ends. Germline assignment: CDR1 MNHNY and CDR2 SVGAGI (reference sequence). The CDR3 sequence is 11 residues long. Written as DNA, the CDR3 is TGTGCCAGCAGTACCCCTAGATGGCAGTACTTC. Translating it yields CASSTPRWQYF.

This clonotype was seen a handful of times. The V call is TRBV10-3, the J call TRBJ2-3; 14 bases are a match to TRBD2. CDR1 ENHRY and CDR2 SYGVKD come from the germline V gene. J gave up 1 base and V 6 bases, and 15 bases lay outside the gene matches. This CDR3 has 20 amino acids. The DNA of the CDR3 is TGTGCCATCAGGAACCCGGGACTAGCGGGGGTGGCCTCGGGCACAGATACGCAGTATTTT. Amino acids: CAIRNPGLAGVASGTDTQYF.

V and J are TRBV6-5 and TRBJ2-7, with D perhaps given as TRBD1 or TRBD2 (7 bases each). Trimming shortened V by 10 bases and J by 0 bases, and 28 bases separated the two germline ends. The V gene's germline CDR1 is MNHEY and CDR2 SVGAGI. The CDR3 extends over 18 amino acids. The CDR3 reads CATGSGQGGVISSYEQYF. The CDR3 nucleotides are TGTGCCACCGGATCGGGGCAGGGGGGGGTAATAAGCTCCTACGAGCAGTACTTC.

This clonotype was observed a handful of times. The genes are TRBV18 and TRBJ2-1, with D perhaps given as TRBD1 or TRBD2 (5 bases each). The CDR3 sequence is 15 residues long. V was shortened by 2 bases and J by 6 bases, with 14 bases between the two germline ends. Germline-derived CDR1 and CDR2 are KGHSH and LQKENI. In nucleotides, the CDR3 is TGTGCCAGCTCACCAGGGGGACCCCCATCCAATGAGCAGTTCTTC. It encodes CASSPGGPPSNEQFF.

This chain links TRBV4-1 with TRBJ2-7; TRBD2 aligns across 8 bases. The CDR3 runs to 16 residues. V lost 4 bases to trimming and J lost 3 bases; unmatched junction nucleotides: 11. Looked up from germline, CDR1 is MGHRA and CDR2 is YSYEKL. CDR3 nucleotides: TGCGCCAGCAGCCGGCTCGGGGGGGCCGGCTTCTACGAGCAGTACTTC. Protein sequence: CASSRLGGAGFYEQYF.

This clonotype turned up a few times. The rearrangement joins TRBV20-1 to TRBJ2-1; 7 bases align to TRBD2. CDR3 size: 14 residues. Germline V gives CDR1 DFQATT, CDR2 SNEGSKA (reference sequence). The V segment lost 0 bases and the J segment 3 bases; nucleotides outside the gene matches: 2. This CDR3 is CSARDSSGYNEQFF. Written as DNA, the CDR3 is TGCAGTGCTAGAGATTCTAGCGGCTACAATGAGCAGTTCTTC.

DNA of the CDR3: TGTGCCAGCAGTGAGGGACTAGGTTTATCCAATGAGCAGTTCTTC. Its protein is CASSEGLGLSNEQFF. V gene TRBV2 combines with J gene TRBJ2-1, with 8 bases aligning to TRBD2. CDR1 and CDR2 (germline): SNHLY, FYNNEI. The junction had 7 bases not matched to a gene; V was cut back by 3 bases and J by 6 bases. This CDR3 contains 15 residues. Variable domain in full (rest from reference TRBV2 and TRBJ2-1): EPEVTQTPSHQVTQMGQEVILRCVPISNHLYFYWYRQILGQKVEFLVSFYNNEISEKSEIFDDQFSVERPDGSNFTLKIRSTKLEDSAMYFCASSEGLGLSNEQFFGPGTRLTVL.

This clonotype was detected a few times. The J gene is TRBJ1-2, the V gene TRBV4-1; D is ambiguous. Germline lookup yields CDR1 MGHRA and CDR2 YSYEKL. The V and J ends lost 0 bases and 5 bases respectively, with 19 bases between them. The CDR3 loop spans 17 amino acids. The DNA of the CDR3 is TGCGCCAGCAGCCAAGATGAGGCTCCTCTACCCCGATATGGCTACACCTTC. Protein sequence: CASSQDEAPLPRYGYTF.

This clonotype was seen only a few times. CDR3 nucleotides: TGTGCCAGCAGTGATGGTGGCACAGATACGCAGTATTTT. Translation: CASSDGGTDTQYF. The rearrangement links TRBV25-1 to TRBJ2-3; no clear D gene. The germline V and J ends were trimmed by 3 bases and 1 base, with 5 bases remaining between them. Germline CDR1 and CDR2: MGHDK and SYGVNS. CDR3 length: 13 amino acids.